Reported below is one T cell receptor beta chain. Its antigen is as yet unknown. The J segment lost 7 bases and the V segment lost 5 bases, leaving 9 bases of the junction unmatched. This CDR3 region has 14 residues. CDR1 and CDR2 (germline): SQVTM, ANQGSEA. Sequencing used immunoSEQ multiplex PCR; TCRdb keeps in-frame clones, though not all of them. The sample yields approximately 110,000 clones, 70% to 90% seen once. The data were obtained in a study of T cell responses to AZD1222 COVID-19 vaccine. Study-level information: Second doses were pooled across both intervals (about 4 or about 12 weeks). The study's findings and limits: Only five to seven individuals given AZD1222 were seropositive at baseline.

This chain connects TRBV29-1 to TRBJ1-4; 8 positions match TRBD1. The sample was peripheral blood, taken on day 0 of AZD1222 vaccination. The receptor comes from an adult in good health. CDR3 DNA: TGCAGCGTTTGGGCTACAGGGGGGAGTGAAAAACTGTTTTTT. Its protein product is CSVWATGGSEKLFF.